This T cell receptor (beta chain) was identified in a study of response to subunit inactivated influenza vaccine. General study results and limits: Only a handful of new T cells, the authors suggested, are recruited with each seasonal influenza vaccination.

Points on this clonotype: Its antigen is currently unknown.

With V trimmed by 5 bases and J by 5 bases, 9 bases remained unmatched. Germline CDR1 MNHEY, CDR2 SVGEGT. CDR3 length: 15 amino acids. TCRdb independently ran MiXCR on the RT-PCR reads; one entry per CDR3 protein. The sample consists of 500,000 or so distinct CDR3 sequences, 11% of them appearing once. The starting material was PBMCs from blood, obtained 45 days after vaccination. This sequence joins TRBV6-2 or TRBV6-3 and TRBJ2-7, with 10 nucleotides matching TRBD1. The TCR was taken from a man aged 50-59 years who received an inactivated influenza vaccine. The DNA of the CDR3 is TGTGCCAGCAGTGACCGGACAGGGGGATACAACGAGCAGTACTTC. Amino acid sequence: CASSDRTGGYNEQYF.